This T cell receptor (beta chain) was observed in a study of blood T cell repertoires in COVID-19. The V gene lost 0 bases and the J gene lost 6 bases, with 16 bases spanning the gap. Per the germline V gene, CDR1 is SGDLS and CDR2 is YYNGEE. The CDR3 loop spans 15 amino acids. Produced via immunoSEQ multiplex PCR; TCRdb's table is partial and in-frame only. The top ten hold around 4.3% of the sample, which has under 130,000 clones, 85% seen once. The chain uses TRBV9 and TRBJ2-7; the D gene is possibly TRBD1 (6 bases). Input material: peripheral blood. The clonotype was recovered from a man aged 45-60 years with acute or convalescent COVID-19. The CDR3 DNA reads TGTGCCAGCAGCGTAGAGTCGACAGGCTGGGGCGAGCAGTACTTC. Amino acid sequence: CASSVESTGWGEQYF. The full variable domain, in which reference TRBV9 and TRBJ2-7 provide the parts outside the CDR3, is DSGVTQTPKHLITATGQRVTLRCSPRSGDLSVYWYQQSLDQGLQFLIQYYNGEERAKGNILERFSAQQFPDLHSELNLSSLELGDSALYFCASSVESTGWGEQYFGPGTRLTVT.